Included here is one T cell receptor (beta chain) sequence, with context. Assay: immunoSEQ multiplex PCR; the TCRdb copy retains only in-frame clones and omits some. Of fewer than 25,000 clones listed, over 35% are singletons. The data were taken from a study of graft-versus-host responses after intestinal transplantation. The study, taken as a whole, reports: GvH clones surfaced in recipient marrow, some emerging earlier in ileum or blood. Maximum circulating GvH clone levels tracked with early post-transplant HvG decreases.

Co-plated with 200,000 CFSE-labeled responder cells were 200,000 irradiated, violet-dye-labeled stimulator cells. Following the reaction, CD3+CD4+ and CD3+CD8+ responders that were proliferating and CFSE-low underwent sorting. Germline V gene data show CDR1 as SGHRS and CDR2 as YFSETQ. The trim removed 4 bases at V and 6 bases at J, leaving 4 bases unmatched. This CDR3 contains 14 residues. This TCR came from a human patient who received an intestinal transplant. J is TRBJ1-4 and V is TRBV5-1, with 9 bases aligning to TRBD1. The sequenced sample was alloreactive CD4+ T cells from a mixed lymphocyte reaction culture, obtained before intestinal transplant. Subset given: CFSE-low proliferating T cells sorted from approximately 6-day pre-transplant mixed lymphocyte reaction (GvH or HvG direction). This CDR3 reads CASSPRDRDEKLFF. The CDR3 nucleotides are TGCGCCAGCAGCCCCCGGGACAGGGATGAAAAACTGTTTTTT. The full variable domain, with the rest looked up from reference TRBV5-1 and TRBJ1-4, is KAGVTQTPRYLIKTRGQQVTLSCSPISGHRSVSWYQQTPGQGLQFLFEYFSETQRNKGNFPGRFSGRQFSNSRSEMNVSTLELGDSALYLCASSPRDRDEKLFFGSGTQLSVL.